The 26 T cell receptor beta chains in this list originate from one sample, sequenced in a study of cytomegalovirus exposure and HLA in healthy donors. 13 Jbeta primers and 60 Vbeta primers were used for the PCR. Data came from immunoSEQ multiplex PCR; TCRdb stores just in-frame clones and leaves some out. Recorded for this sample: under 200,000 clones. Sequencing was done on a sample of PBMCs. The receptors here all came from a woman aged 18-29 years in good health and CMV-seropositive.

This sequence joins TRBV10-3 and TRBJ1-6; the D is unclear. The CDR3 loop spans 13 amino acids. With 11 bases removed from V and 3 bases from J, the gap between germline ends came to 11 bases. Germline lookup yields CDR1 ENHRY and CDR2 SYGVKD. The CDR3 loop reads CASTQSYNSPLHF. The CDR3 region has the DNA TGTGCCTCGACACAGAGCTATAATTCACCCCTCCACTTT.

The chain is built from TRBV5-1 and TRBJ2-7; 8 nucleotides match TRBD2. The CDR3 consists of 15 residues. Trimming at V came to 4 bases and at J to 5 bases, leaving 11 bases not matched to a gene. Germline assignment: CDR1 SGHRS and CDR2 YFSETQ. The chain's CDR3 is CASSPTFGGGNEQYF. The CDR3 nucleotides are TGCGCCAGCAGCCCGACCTTCGGGGGGGGCAACGAGCAGTACTTC.

The chain employs TRBV6-1 and TRBJ1-6, with TRBD1 matching over 7 bases. The CDR3 runs 15 residues. The trim removed 5 bases at V and 10 bases at J, leaving 11 bases unmatched. Germline values: CDR1 MNHNS, CDR2 SASEGT. CDR3 sequence (DNA): TGTGCCAGCAGTCCAAAACAGGGGACGGACTCACCCCTCCACTTT. Protein product: CASSPKQGTDSPLHF.

This chain joins TRBV18 and TRBJ2-3; 7 nucleotides match TRBD2. Trimming removed 3 bases from V and 2 bases from J; junction bases left unmatched: 2. CDR1 and CDR2 (germline): KGHSH, LQKENI. The CDR3 totals 14 residues. The CDR3 protein is CASSPGRVTDTQYF. CDR3 sequence (DNA): TGTGCCAGCTCACCGGGGAGGGTCACAGATACGCAGTATTTT.

The chain carries TRBV4-1 and TRBJ2-7; D possibly corresponds to TRBD2 (5 bases). CDR1 and CDR2 from the germline V gene are MGHRA and YSYEKL. Deletions cut 2 bases from V and 2 bases from J, with 7 bases between. This CDR3 region has 13 residues. This CDR3 reads CASSQSGTYEQYF. CDR3 DNA: TGCGCCAGCAGCCAATCCGGGACCTACGAGCAGTACTTC.

This rearrangement joins TRBV6-5 to TRBJ2-1; 8 nucleotides agree with TRBD2. V gave up 0 bases and J gave up 9 bases; unmatched junction bases: 7. This CDR3 is 15 amino acids long. CDR1 is MNHEY, CDR2 SVGAGI, per germline. This chain's CDR3 is CASSYSAGGGSEQFF. For the CDR3, the DNA is TGTGCCAGCAGTTACTCTGCGGGAGGCGGAAGTGAGCAGTTCTTC.

CDR3 protein: CASSYRGNQPQHF. Here the CDR3 DNA reads TGTGCCAGCAGTTACCGTGGCAATCAGCCCCAGCATTTT. The rearrangement links TRBV6-5 to TRBJ1-5; D uncertain. The CDR3 spans 13 residues. The V gene's germline CDR1 is MNHEY and CDR2 SVGAGI. V was trimmed by 2 bases and J by 2 bases, leaving 4 bases between them.

The chain is built from TRBV18 and TRBJ1-1; no clear D gene. V shed 3 bases and J shed 0 bases, with 14 bases lying between them. CDR3 length: 16 amino acids. Germline CDR1 reads KGHSH; CDR2 reads LQKENI. The CDR3 nucleotides read TGTGCCAGCTCACCCCCCGGGTGGAGTATGAACACTGAAGCTTTCTTT. Translating it yields CASSPPGWSMNTEAFF.

V and J are TRBV19 and TRBJ1-2, with 7 bases identical to TRBD1. CDR1 and CDR2 from the germline V gene are LNHDA and SQIVND (reference sequence). The V and J ends lost 4 bases and 6 bases, in that order; junction bases with no gene match: 5. The CDR3 totals 13 residues. CDR3 loop: CASSNRGRNGYTF. CDR3 DNA sequence: TGTGCCAGTAGTAATAGGGGGCGCAATGGCTACACCTTC.

V and J are TRBV5-4 and TRBJ2-7, with TRBD2 matching 10 bases. J was trimmed by 3 bases and V by 1 base; bases with no gene match: 1. The CDR3 is made up of 14 amino acids. The V gene's germline CDR1 is SGHNT and CDR2 YYREEE (reference sequence). CDR3 protein: CASSLSGRVYEQYF. Here the CDR3 DNA reads TGTGCCAGCAGCTTGAGCGGGAGGGTCTACGAGCAGTACTTC.

This chain uses TRBV30 with TRBJ2-1, with 13 bases lining up with TRBD2. CDR3 length: 14 amino acids. Trimming removed 8 bases from V and 9 bases from J; junction bases left unmatched: 10. The V gene's germline CDR1 is GTSNPN and CDR2 SVGIG (reference sequence). In DNA form, the CDR3 reads TGTGCCAGAAAGGGACTAGCGGGGTCGACTGAGCAGTTCTTC. It is translated as CARKGLAGSTEQFF.

V and J are TRBV6-1 and TRBJ2-5, with D possibly TRBD2 on 5 matching bases. The CDR3 has 15 amino acids. CDR1 is MNHNS and CDR2 is SASEGT in the germline V gene. The germline V and J ends were trimmed by 2 bases and 11 bases, with 21 bases remaining between them. The CDR3 spells CASSEWADSPWEQYF. The CDR3 DNA sequence: TGTGCCAGCAGTGAATGGGCGGATTCCCCTTGGGAGCAGTACTTC.

This sequence joins TRBV29-1 and TRBJ2-5; D is possibly TRBD1 (5 bases). The CDR3 sequence is 13 residues long. Germline V gene sequence: CDR1 SQVTM, CDR2 ANQGSEA. Trimming left V 4 bases short and J 5 bases short, with 14 bases between. The chain's CDR3 is CSVGLGVGETQYF. The CDR3 DNA reads TGCAGCGTTGGGTTAGGGGTTGGGGAGACCCAGTACTTC.

The chain combines TRBV6-5 with TRBJ1-2, with 10 bases lining up with TRBD1. J was trimmed by 8 bases and V by 2 bases; bases with no gene match: 8. Germline CDR1 MNHEY, CDR2 SVGAGI. The CDR3 has 15 amino acids. The CDR3 region has the DNA TGTGCCAGCAGTTACACTTCCCGGACAGGGGGGGGCTACACCTTC. It is translated as CASSYTSRTGGGYTF.

This sequence joins TRBV5-1 and TRBJ2-5, with 7 positions matching TRBD2. The trim removed 3 bases at V and 1 base at J, leaving 3 bases unmatched. Germline loops: CDR1 SGHRS, CDR2 YFSETQ. The CDR3 sequence is 14 residues long. CDR3 coding DNA: TGCGCCAGCAGCTCGCCTAGCGGCCAAGAGACCCAGTACTTC. Translation: CASSSPSGQETQYF.

This chain joins TRBV7-3 and TRBJ1-5; TRBD1 might be the D (5 bases). V lost 1 base to trimming and J lost 7 bases, with 14 bases between them. Germline-derived CDR1 and CDR2 are SGHTA and FQGTGA. There are 15 residues in the CDR3. This CDR3 is CASSLSRASRQPQHF. CDR3 nucleotides: TGTGCCAGCAGCTTAAGCAGGGCTTCAAGACAGCCCCAGCATTTT.

The CDR3: CASSEPRENTEAFF. As DNA, the CDR3 is TGTGCCAGCAGTGAGCCCAGGGAGAACACTGAAGCTTTCTTT. This chain uses TRBV25-1 with TRBJ1-1; perhaps TRBD1 as D (5 bases). The germline V gene has CDR1 MGHDK and CDR2 SYGVNS. There are 14 residues in the CDR3. Between the trimmed V and J ends, which lost 3 bases and 1 base, there was a span of 9 bases. The complete variable domain, with remaining parts taken from reference TRBV25-1 and TRBJ1-1, reads EADIYQTPRYLVIGTGKKITLECSQTMGHDKMYWYQQDPGMELHLIHYSYGVNSTEKGDLSSESTVSRIRTEHFPLTLESARPSHTSQYLCASSEPRENTEAFFGQGTRLTVV.

The chain joins TRBV6-4 to TRBJ2-1; 10 bases match TRBD2. There are 17 residues in the CDR3. In germline, CDR1 is MRHNA, CDR2 SNTAGT. With 2 bases clipped from V and 8 bases from J, the junction kept 12 bases outside the gene matches. CDR3 protein: CASSDDGERGGRDEQFF. CDR3 nucleotides: TGTGCCAGCAGTGACGACGGCGAGCGGGGGGGCCGAGATGAGCAGTTCTTC.

The chain recombines TRBV29-1 with TRBJ2-1, with D possibly matching TRBD1 (6 bases). The CDR3 consists of 15 residues. V shed 4 bases and J shed 5 bases, with 18 bases lying between them. The germline V gene has CDR1 SQVTM and CDR2 ANQGSEA. CDR3 nucleotide sequence: TGCAGCGTTGCCGGTTCAGGGGTACGAAACAATGAGCAGTTCTTC. Its protein product is CSVAGSGVRNNEQFF.

V gene TRBV4-3 combines with J gene TRBJ2-5, with D tentatively TRBD2 (5 bases). The CDR3 has 16 residues. Germline assignment: CDR1 LGHNA and CDR2 YSLEER. V was pared by 0 bases and J by 1 base, with 12 bases between. Here the CDR3 DNA reads TGCGCCAGCAGCCAAGATGTGCTCGGGGTCCAAGAGACCCAGTACTTC. It codes for CASSQDVLGVQETQYF.

V gene TRBV5-6 combines with J gene TRBJ2-3; TRBD2 agrees at 14 bases. This CDR3 has 17 amino acids. Unmatched junction bases numbered 2, after V lost 0 bases and J lost 2 bases. CDR1 and CDR2 (germline): SGHDT, YYEEEE. CDR3 loop: CASSLETSGGATDTQYF. DNA of the CDR3: TGTGCCAGCAGCTTGGAGACTAGCGGGGGGGCCACAGATACGCAGTATTTT.

The rearrangement uses TRBV2 and TRBJ1-2; D remains unclear. The V end lost 5 bases, the J end lost 8 bases, and 18 bases lay between the germline ends. CDR3 size: 14 residues. CDR1 and CDR2 from the germline V gene are SNHLY and FYNNEI. CDR3 sequence reads: CASSTAGRRGGYTF. CDR3 DNA sequence: TGTGCCAGCAGTACCGCCGGGCGCCGGGGAGGCTACACCTTC.

Of note for this clone: This sample also contains other DNA sequences that code for the same CDR3. The V and J genes are TRBV5-1 and TRBJ2-1; 13 nucleotides match TRBD2. The germline CDR1 and CDR2 sequences are SGHRS and YFSETQ. V lost 0 bases to trimming and J lost 6 bases; unmatched junction nucleotides: 0. The CDR3 spans 15 residues. The DNA for the CDR3 is TGCGCCAGCAGCTTGGGACTAGCGGGGGGCAATGAGCAGTTCTTC. Its protein product is CASSLGLAGGNEQFF.

The rearrangement uses TRBV6-5 and TRBJ1-3; a weak D match, TRBD1 (6 bases). This CDR3 region has 15 residues. Germline-derived CDR1 and CDR2 are MNHEY and SVGAGI. V lost 2 bases and J 4 bases, leaving 12 bases between the germline ends. CDR3: CASSYQQGSGNTIYF. DNA of the CDR3: TGTGCCAGCAGTTACCAACAGGGATCCGGAAACACCATATATTTT.

The V gene is TRBV15, the J gene TRBJ2-6, with TRBD1 as a possible D gene (5 bases). Per germline, CDR1 LNHNV and CDR2 YYDKDF (reference sequence). This CDR3 spans 15 amino acids. V dropped 3 bases and J dropped 3 bases, with 9 bases sitting between them. CDR3 residues: CATSRAGFGANVLTF. For the CDR3, the DNA is TGTGCCACCAGCAGGGCAGGGTTTGGGGCCAACGTCCTGACTTTC.

The rearrangement links TRBV5-1 to TRBJ1-6; D uncertain. V was cut by 0 bases and J by 6 bases, with 7 bases left in between. The CDR3 extends over 14 amino acids. The germline V gene encodes CDR1 SGHRS and CDR2 YFSETQ. This chain's CDR3 is CASSLASPNSPLHF. The DNA for the CDR3 is TGCGCCAGCAGCTTGGCGAGCCCTAATTCACCCCTCCACTTT.